These 10 T cell receptor beta chains were sequenced from one sample in a study of shared clonotypes between healthy human individuals. The method was immunoSEQ multiplex PCR; TCRdb's version includes in-frame clones alone and lacks a portion of them. The sample has about 870,000 clones, about 91% seen once. Naive-designated CD8 cells lacked CD45RO, were positively enriched for CCR7, and omitted terminally differentiated effector memory CD45RA+ cells. The sequenced material came from naive CD8+ T cells sorted from blood. The receptors were sampled from a young man in good health.

This sequence joins TRBV5-6 and TRBJ1-5; TRBD1 matches at 9 bases. Germline V gene lookup returns CDR1 SGHDT and CDR2 YYEEEE. The length of the CDR3 is 15 residues. Trimming took 0 bases from V and 6 from J; bases not matched to a gene: 4. The CDR3 reads CASSLGTGVSQPQHF. The CDR3 coding sequence is TGTGCCAGCAGCTTGGGGACAGGGGTAAGTCAGCCCCAGCATTTT. Together with reference TRBV5-6 and TRBJ1-5, the CDR3 gives the full variable domain: DAGVTQSPTHLIKTRGQQVTLRCSPKSGHDTVSWYQQALGQGPQFIFQYYEEEERQRGNFPDRFSGHQFPNYSSELNVNALLLGDSALYLCASSLGTGVSQPQHFGDGTRLSIL.

This clone appeared once. V usage is TRBV16 and J usage is TRBJ2-5; 7 nucleotides line up with TRBD1. Germline V gene data show CDR1 as KGHSY and CDR2 as FQNENV. The J segment lost 1 base and the V segment lost 2 bases, leaving 7 bases of the junction unmatched. The CDR3 is 16 residues long. In DNA, the CDR3 is TGTGCCAGCAGCCAAAACGAGGGGGCAGGCCAAGAGACCCAGTACTTC. It yields the protein CASSQNEGAGQETQYF.

The V and J genes are TRBV5-4 and TRBJ2-7, with 9 bases aligning to TRBD1. This CDR3 has 12 amino acids. Germline V gives CDR1 SGHNT, CDR2 YYREEE (reference sequence). V gave up 10 bases and J gave up 2 bases; unmatched junction bases: 4. Here the CDR3 reads CACGTGPYEQYF. In nucleotides, the CDR3 is TGTGCCTGCGGGACAGGGCCCTACGAGCAGTACTTC.

This chain links TRBV27 with TRBJ2-7; a weak D match, TRBD2 (5 bases). Trimming removed 3 bases from V and 6 bases from J, with 6 bases in between. The CDR3 length is 11 residues. Germline V gene sequence: CDR1 MNHEY, CDR2 SMNVEV (reference sequence). The DNA of the CDR3 is TGTGCCAGCAGTTTCGGGGTCGAGCAGTACTTC. Its translation is CASSFGVEQYF.

The CDR3 DNA reads TGTGCCAGCAGTTATGTCAAACCCCTCTACAATGAGCAGTTCTTC. This codes for CASSYVKPLYNEQFF. The chain is built from TRBV27 and TRBJ2-1; D uncertain. The V end lost 4 bases, the J end lost 3 bases, and 13 bases lay between the germline ends. CDR1 is MNHEY and CDR2 is SMNVEV in the germline V gene (reference sequence). The CDR3 is 15 residues long.

The chain combines TRBV28 with TRBJ1-5; TRBD1 aligns across 9 bases. The trim removed 4 bases at V and 3 bases at J, leaving 4 bases unmatched. The CDR3 has 15 residues. Looked up from germline, CDR1 is MDHEN and CDR2 is SYDVKM. As DNA, the CDR3 is TGTGCCAGCAGTTCGACAGGGGGGATCAATCAGCCCCAGCATTTT. Translation: CASSSTGGINQPQHF.

J is TRBJ2-1 and V is TRBV9, with D unclear. Germline lookup yields CDR1 SGDLS and CDR2 YYNGEE. This CDR3 is 9 amino acids long. V dropped 4 bases and J dropped 13 bases, with 6 bases sitting between them. The CDR3 here is CASSPLQFF. For the CDR3, the DNA is TGTGCCAGCAGCCCCCTACAGTTCTTC.

V is TRBV19 and J is TRBJ2-7, with D possibly matching TRBD2 (7 bases). Looked up from germline, CDR1 is LNHDA and CDR2 is SQIVND (reference sequence). The CDR3 length is 16 residues. Trimming left V 1 base short and J 4 bases short, with 17 bases between. As DNA, the CDR3 is TGTGCCAGTAGTATAGTCGAGGGGGAGGGCTCGTACGAGCAGTACTTC. The encoded protein is CASSIVEGEGSYEQYF.

This chain uses TRBV7-9 with TRBJ2-7; 7 bases align to TRBD1. With V trimmed by 1 base and J by 2 bases, 8 bases remained unmatched. Germline CDR1 and CDR2: SEHNR and FQNEAQ (reference sequence). This CDR3 region has 16 residues. The chain's CDR3 is CASSLVGATGPYEQYF. The DNA of the CDR3 is TGTGCCAGCAGCTTAGTGGGGGCGACAGGGCCCTACGAGCAGTACTTC.

CDR3 nucleotides: TGTGCCAGCTCCCGATTAGCGGGAGCAATCCAAGAGACCCAGTACTTC. It translates to CASSRLAGAIQETQYF. The gene calls are TRBV18 and TRBJ2-5; the match to TRBD2 covers 9 bases. Trimming took 6 bases from V and 1 from J; bases not matched to a gene: 9. This CDR3 has 16 residues. CDR1 is KGHSH and CDR2 is LQKENI in the germline V gene.